A single sample is the source of the 27 T cell receptor beta chains below, sequenced in a study of T-cell memory formation after mild COVID-19. Via MiXCR, TCRdb re-called the 5' RACE reads, giving one row per CDR3 protein. The data hold about 560,000 distinct CDR3 sequences, with around 16% observed a single time. Sequencing input: PBMCs or a T cell subset sorted from them (not recorded which). The receptor source for this set is an adult woman who had mild COVID-19 (a few samples of this study predate the infection). Cell type and time point are not known.

The V and J genes are TRBV18 and TRBJ1-1; no clear D gene. V was pared by 0 bases and J by 0 bases, with 8 bases between. The CDR3 contains 15 residues. The germline V gene has CDR1 KGHSH and CDR2 LQKENI. The chain's CDR3 is CASSPPMGMNTEAFF. The CDR3 region has the DNA TGTGCCAGCTCACCACCTATGGGCATGAACACTGAAGCTTTCTTT.

The chain is built from TRBV29-1 and TRBJ2-7; 9 bases are shared with TRBD2. This CDR3 has 15 amino acids. The germline CDR1 and CDR2 sequences are SQVTM and ANQGSEA. Germline trimming cut 6 bases from V and 7 bases from J; bases unmatched to any gene: 16. The CDR3 is CSVRGTLAGALEQYF. Here the CDR3 DNA reads TGCAGCGTGAGGGGCACCTTAGCGGGGGCCTTGGAGCAGTACTTC.

The V gene is TRBV30, the J gene TRBJ2-1, with a weak D call TRBD1 (6 bases). Trimming shortened V by 4 bases and J by 5 bases, and 6 bases separated the two germline ends. There are 11 residues in the CDR3. Germline V gene sequence: CDR1 GTSNPN, CDR2 SVGIG (reference sequence). CDR3 in amino acids: CAWNRDNEQFF. The DNA of the CDR3 is TGTGCCTGGAACAGGGACAATGAGCAGTTCTTC. Together with reference TRBV30 and TRBJ2-1, the CDR3 gives the full variable domain: SQTIHQWPATLVQPVGSPLSLECTVEGTSNPNLYWYRQAAGRGLQLLFYSVGIGQISSEVPQNLSASRPQDRQFILSSKKLLLSDSGFYLCAWNRDNEQFFGPGTRLTVL.

CDR3 in DNA: TGTGCCAGCACCCATCTGGGGGGGCGGCGCTCCTACAATGAGCAGTTCTTC. It codes for CASTHLGGRRSYNEQFF. The chain is built from TRBV27 and TRBJ2-1; D perhaps matches TRBD2 (7 bases). Germline V CDR1 and CDR2: MNHEY, SMNVEV (reference sequence). V was shortened by 7 bases and J by 0 bases, with 19 bases between the two germline ends. This CDR3 has 17 amino acids.

The rearrangement uses TRBV19 and TRBJ2-5, with 7 bases matching TRBD1. The germline gives CDR1 LNHDA, CDR2 SQIVND (reference sequence). J was trimmed by 2 bases and V by 4 bases; bases with no gene match: 4. This CDR3 has 14 amino acids. DNA of the CDR3: TGTGCCAGTAGTAAGGGGACAGCGCAAGAGACCCAGTACTTC. It codes for CASSKGTAQETQYF.

DNA of the CDR3: TGTGCCAGTAGTAAGGGGACAGGAGTCTACGAGCAGTACTTC. This gives the protein CASSKGTGVYEQYF. The chain employs TRBV19 and TRBJ2-7; 8 positions match TRBD1. CDR3 length equals 14 residues. V shed 4 bases and J 3 bases; nucleotides not matched to a gene: 5. Germline lookup yields CDR1 LNHDA and CDR2 SQIVND (reference sequence).

This clonotype has a handful of counts. V and J are TRBV7-9 and TRBJ1-2; D call uncertain. Germline loops: CDR1 SEHNR, CDR2 FQNEAQ (reference sequence). The CDR3 covers 13 residues. Trimming cost V 4 bases and J 8 bases, with 14 bases left between them. For the CDR3, the DNA is TGTGCCAGCAGCTGGCCCCGCCCGGAGGGCTACACCTTC. Protein sequence: CASSWPRPEGYTF.

This clonotype has at least ten counts. This rearrangement joins TRBV27 to TRBJ2-7, with 8 bases identical to TRBD1. CDR3 length: 14 residues. The germline V gene has CDR1 MNHEY and CDR2 SMNVEV (reference sequence). V lost 4 bases and J lost 2; bases outside the gene matches: 4. DNA of the CDR3: TGTGCCAGCAGTTACGGGACAGGAGCCTACGAGCAGTACTTC. Its translation is CASSYGTGAYEQYF.

This sequence joins TRBV28 and TRBJ2-7; 11 bases align to TRBD2. Germline CDR1 MDHEN, CDR2 SYDVKM. The CDR3 length is 15 residues. The V and J ends lost 2 bases and 5 bases, in that order; junction bases with no gene match: 5. Here the CDR3 reads CASSLKASGRNEQYF. Here the CDR3 DNA reads TGTGCCAGCAGTTTAAAGGCTAGCGGGAGGAACGAGCAGTACTTC.

The chain employs TRBV2 and TRBJ2-2; 13 bases fit TRBD2. The CDR3 is made up of 16 amino acids. V gave up 10 bases and J gave up 2 bases; unmatched junction bases: 7. Germline CDR1 and CDR2: SNHLY and FYNNEI. The CDR3 DNA follows: TGTGCCACCTCCGGGACTAGCGGGATAAACACCGGGGAGCTGTTTTTT. Translating it yields CATSGTSGINTGELFF. Looking up the rest from reference TRBV2 and TRBJ2-2 gives the full variable domain: EPEVTQTPSHQVTQMGQEVILRCVPISNHLYFYWYRQILGQKVEFLVSFYNNEISEKSEIFDDQFSVERPDGSNFTLKIRSTKLEDSAMYFCATSGTSGINTGELFFGEGSRLTVL.

The chain combines TRBV6-2 or TRBV6-3 with TRBJ1-5; 8 bases are a match to TRBD1. Trimming at V came to 0 bases and at J to 3 bases, leaving 7 bases not matched to a gene. CDR1 is MNHEY and CDR2 is SVGEGT in the germline V gene. This CDR3 spans 17 amino acids. Here the CDR3 reads CASSYSSSQGANQPQHF. In nucleotides, the CDR3 is TGTGCCAGCAGTTACTCGAGTAGCCAGGGGGCCAATCAGCCCCAGCATTTT.

This clonotype was found a few times. This chain joins TRBV4-1 and TRBJ2-5; D is tentatively TRBD1 or TRBD2 (5 bases each). This CDR3 is 15 amino acids long. Germline V gene data show CDR1 as MGHRA and CDR2 as YSYEKL. Trimming took 2 bases from V and 5 from J, leaving 15 bases between them. CDR3 in DNA: TGCGCCAGCAGCCAACTCTTACTAGGGGTTGAGACCCAGTACTTC. Its protein is CASSQLLLGVETQYF.

This chain links TRBV20-1 with TRBJ2-7; D may be TRBD1 (6 bases). V lost 3 bases to trimming and J lost 7 bases, with 22 bases between them. CDR1 is DFQATT, CDR2 SNEGSKA, per germline (reference sequence). The CDR3 loop spans 15 amino acids. Here the CDR3 DNA reads TGCAGTGCTAGCCGATTCGAGACAGGTCCGCAGGAGCAGTACTTC. Translated, it gives CSASRFETGPQEQYF.

The CDR3 loop reads CASSLGTSELTDTQYF. The CDR3 nucleotides read TGCGCCAGCAGCTTGGGGACTAGCGAGCTCACAGATACGCAGTATTTT. The chain is built from TRBV5-1 and TRBJ2-3; 9 positions match TRBD2. Trimming removed 0 bases from V and 2 bases from J; junction bases left unmatched: 4. Germline CDR1 is SGHRS and CDR2 is YFSETQ. This CDR3 is 16 amino acids long.

V and J are TRBV5-6 and TRBJ2-3; D not certain. Looked up from germline, CDR1 is SGHDT and CDR2 is YYEEEE. V was shortened by 4 bases and J by 0 bases, with 21 bases between the two germline ends. CDR3 size: 18 residues. The DNA of the CDR3 is TGTGCCAGCAGCCCCCGCCTAGGCGCCAGACTCAGCACAGATACGCAGTATTTT. This codes for CASSPRLGARLSTDTQYF. Using reference TRBV5-6 and TRBJ2-3 for the parts outside the CDR3, the full variable domain is DAGVTQSPTHLIKTRGQQVTLRCSPKSGHDTVSWYQQALGQGPQFIFQYYEEEERQRGNFPDRFSGHQFPNYSSELNVNALLLGDSALYLCASSPRLGARLSTDTQYFGPGTRLTVL.

This clonotype was detected ten times or more. The rearrangement uses TRBV15 and TRBJ2-1; no firm D call. The germline V and J ends were trimmed by 0 bases and 5 bases, with 8 bases remaining between them. Germline CDR1 LNHNV, CDR2 YYDKDF (reference sequence). The CDR3 is 14 residues long. The CDR3 DNA follows: TGTGCCACCAGCAGAGATGGCAGCAACAATGAGCAGTTCTTC. It yields the protein CATSRDGSNNEQFF. Looking up the rest from reference TRBV15 and TRBJ2-1 gives the full variable domain: DAMVIQNPRYQVTQFGKPVTLSCSQTLNHNVMYWYQQKSSQAPKLLFHYYDKDFNNEADTPDNFQSRRPNTSFCFLDIRSPGLGDTAMYLCATSRDGSNNEQFFGPGTRLTVL.

This clonotype was counted between two and nine times. The chain has TRBV3-1 and TRBJ2-5, with 9 bases fitting TRBD1. The germline V gene has CDR1 LGHDT and CDR2 YNNKEL (reference sequence). The ends lost 4 bases at V and 2 bases at J; junction bases unmatched: 5. CDR3 length: 15 residues. CDR3 bases: TGTGCCAGCAGCCGAGGGGACAGGGCACAAGAGACCCAGTACTTC. This sequence encodes CASSRGDRAQETQYF.

V gene TRBV5-1 combines with J gene TRBJ1-1; a possible D gene is TRBD1 (6 bases). Trimming removed 3 bases from V and 3 bases from J, with 9 bases in between. The CDR3 is 13 residues long. The germline CDR1 and CDR2 sequences are SGHRS and YFSETQ. The DNA for the CDR3 is TGCGCCAGCAGCTGGAAGGGGGACACTGAAGCTTTCTTT. As protein: CASSWKGDTEAFF.

The chain carries TRBV5-1 and TRBJ1-1; D unresolved. There are 13 residues in the CDR3. In germline, CDR1 is SGHRS, CDR2 YFSETQ. Trimming shortened V by 0 bases and J by 4 bases, and 7 bases separated the two germline ends. The CDR3 protein is CASSLDMSTEAFF. In DNA form, the CDR3 reads TGCGCCAGCAGCTTGGACATGAGCACTGAAGCTTTCTTT.

The chain carries TRBV3-1 and TRBJ1-3; no reliable D call. The CDR3 runs to 14 residues. The ends were cut back, 1 base at V and 0 bases at J, with 4 bases in the middle. Germline V CDR1 and CDR2: LGHDT, YNNKEL (reference sequence). The chain's CDR3 is CASSQGLSGNTIYF. CDR3 DNA sequence: TGTGCCAGCAGCCAAGGCCTCTCTGGAAACACCATATATTTT.

The V gene is TRBV5-1, the J gene TRBJ1-3; 7 bases are shared with TRBD1. The J segment lost 7 bases and the V segment lost 5 bases, leaving 9 bases of the junction unmatched. The germline V gene has CDR1 SGHRS and CDR2 YFSETQ. The CDR3 consists of 14 residues. The DNA for the CDR3 is TGCGCCAGCAGGACGACAGGGATGCTTAACACCATATATTTT. This codes for CASRTTGMLNTIYF.

This clonotype was detected many times. This chain links TRBV29-1 with TRBJ2-1, with 7 bases identical to TRBD2. This CDR3 is 12 amino acids long. Trimming removed 7 bases from V and 9 bases from J; junction bases left unmatched: 9. Germline assignment: CDR1 SQVTM and CDR2 ANQGSEA. In DNA, the CDR3 is TGCAGCGCCCGGGGAGGGTTTAGTGAGCAGTTCTTC. Translated, it gives CSARGGFSEQFF.

CDR3 region: CASRFGLETGELFF. The CDR3 DNA sequence: TGTGCCAGCAGATTTGGACTAGAAACCGGGGAGCTGTTTTTT. The chain has TRBV4-2 and TRBJ2-2; 7 nucleotides agree with TRBD2. Losses at the gene ends were 6 bases for V and 5 bases for J; bases not matched to a gene: 6. The CDR3 sequence is 14 residues long. CDR1 is LGHNA, CDR2 YNFKEQ, per germline.

This clonotype was recorded a few times. V and J are TRBV6-5 and TRBJ1-2, with TRBD1 identical over 7 bases. The CDR3 runs 13 residues. Germline CDR1 is MNHEY and CDR2 is SVGAGI. Unmatched junction bases numbered 7, after V lost 6 bases and J lost 6 bases. DNA for the CDR3: TGTGCCAGCAGACAGGGGAAGTTAAATGGCTACACCTTC. Protein: CASRQGKLNGYTF.

This clonotype turned up a few times. The V call is TRBV14, the J call TRBJ1-2, with D unclear. Per germline, CDR1 SGHDN and CDR2 FVKESK. The CDR3 covers 13 residues. The V gene lost 0 bases and the J gene lost 14 bases, with 16 bases spanning the gap. The CDR3 spells CASSQEAEEPWTF. The CDR3 DNA reads as TGTGCCAGCAGCCAAGAGGCAGAGGAGCCCTGGACCTTC.

This clonotype was seen a handful of times. The chain has TRBV7-8 and TRBJ2-1; D is undetermined. The CDR3 totals 16 residues. V was clipped by 4 bases and J by 0 bases, with 13 bases between them. In germline, CDR1 is SGHVS, CDR2 FQNEAQ. The CDR3, as DNA: TGTGCCAGCAGCTGGGGAACTTCCGTCTCCTACAATGAGCAGTTCTTC. Its translation: CASSWGTSVSYNEQFF.

The V gene is TRBV24-1, the J gene TRBJ2-1; D remains unclear. This CDR3 has 13 amino acids. Germline V gene lookup returns CDR1 KGHDR and CDR2 SFDVKD. Trimming took 4 bases from V and 6 from J, leaving 9 bases between them. CDR3 in amino acids: CATSDPDLNEQFF. CDR3 coding DNA: TGTGCCACCAGTGACCCTGACCTCAATGAGCAGTTCTTC.